Below, 18 T cell receptor beta chains from the same sample are listed, as sequenced in a study of T-cell memory formation after mild COVID-19. TCRdb processed the 5' RACE reads anew with MiXCR; each CDR3 protein has one entry. Here the sample spans 380,000 or so distinct CDR3 sequences, approximately 13% being singletons. Input material: PBMCs or a T cell subset sorted from them (not recorded which). Receptors originate from a young man who had mild COVID-19 (a few samples of this study predate the infection). Cell type and time point are not known.

This chain links TRBV9 with TRBJ1-6; no clear D. Looked up from germline, CDR1 is SGDLS and CDR2 is YYNGEE. The CDR3 is 14 amino acids. The ends were cut back, 0 bases at V and 8 bases at J, with 9 bases in the middle. Written as DNA, the CDR3 is TGTGCCAGCAGCGTAGCCGGAAGGTATTCACCCCTCCACTTT. Protein product: CASSVAGRYSPLHF. The full variable domain, with the rest looked up from reference TRBV9 and TRBJ1-6, is DSGVTQTPKHLITATGQRVTLRCSPRSGDLSVYWYQQSLDQGLQFLIQYYNGEERAKGNILERFSAQQFPDLHSELNLSSLELGDSALYFCASSVAGRYSPLHFGNGTRLTVT.

This clonotype was seen only a few times. The chain employs TRBV11-1 and TRBJ2-3; 12 bases map to TRBD2. Germline assignment: CDR1 SGHAT and CDR2 FQDESV (reference sequence). This CDR3 is built from 18 residues. Germline trimming cut 5 bases from V and 2 bases from J; bases unmatched to any gene: 11. The CDR3 protein is CASSTGGRLAGDTDTQYF. The CDR3 DNA reads as TGTGCCAGCAGCACCGGGGGCCGACTAGCGGGGGACACAGATACGCAGTATTTT.

The gene calls are TRBV20-1 and TRBJ1-5; no clear D. Trimming cost V 3 bases and J 0 bases, with 15 bases left between them. Germline V CDR1 and CDR2: DFQATT, SNEGSKA (reference sequence). CDR3 size: 16 residues. CDR3 amino acids: CSARDPGTFSNQPQHF. DNA of the CDR3: TGCAGTGCTAGGGACCCCGGCACCTTTAGCAATCAGCCCCAGCATTTT.

There are many counts of this clonotype. The chain joins TRBV18 to TRBJ2-1; 8 bases fit TRBD2. V gave up 4 bases and J gave up 0 bases; unmatched junction bases: 5. The CDR3 is 16 residues long. Germline values: CDR1 KGHSH, CDR2 LQKENI. This chain's CDR3 is CASSLSGGSSYNEQFF. CDR3 nucleotide sequence: TGTGCCAGCTCACTGTCGGGGGGGAGCTCCTACAATGAGCAGTTCTTC.

This clonotype appeared a few times. This sequence joins TRBV27 and TRBJ2-3; TRBD1 aligns across 7 bases. After removal of 4 bases from V and 5 bases from J, the junction contained 12 bases not matched to a gene. CDR3 size: 16 residues. Germline-derived CDR1 and CDR2 are MNHEY and SMNVEV (reference sequence). The DNA of the CDR3 is TGTGCCAGCAGTTCGAGAAATGGACAGGCGAGAGATACGCAGTATTTT. It encodes CASSSRNGQARDTQYF.

This chain joins TRBV15 and TRBJ1-1, with a tentative D call TRBD1 (5 bases). The CDR3 runs to 15 residues. The V gene lost 0 bases and the J gene lost 4 bases, with 12 bases spanning the gap. CDR1 and CDR2 from the germline V gene are LNHNV and YYDKDF (reference sequence). The CDR3: CATSRDTGAGTEAFF. For the CDR3, the DNA is TGTGCCACCAGCAGAGATACCGGGGCGGGCACTGAAGCTTTCTTT.

This clonotype showed up just a few times. The chain joins TRBV7-6 to TRBJ2-1; D could derive from TRBD1 or TRBD2 (6 bases each). Trimming shortened V by 5 bases and J by 2 bases, and 19 bases separated the two germline ends. CDR3 size: 17 residues. Germline V lookup: CDR1 SGHVS, CDR2 FNYEAQ. CDR3 loop: CASSAGALAKPYNEQFF. DNA for the CDR3: TGTGCCAGCAGCGCAGGGGCCCTAGCGAAGCCCTACAATGAGCAGTTCTTC. Full variable domain (missing parts from reference TRBV7-6 and TRBJ2-1): GAGVSQSPRYKVTKRGQDVALRCDPISGHVSLYWYRQALGQGPEFLTYFNYEAQQDKSGLPNDRFSAERPEGSISTLTIQRTEQRDSAMYRCASSAGALAKPYNEQFFGPGTRLTVL.

This clonotype occurred once. J is TRBJ2-1 and V is TRBV30, with 7 nucleotides matching TRBD2. Germline V gene lookup returns CDR1 GTSNPN and CDR2 SVGIG (reference sequence). This CDR3 has 13 residues. J was trimmed by 12 bases and V by 2 bases; bases with no gene match: 10. The CDR3 sequence: CAWSTTGGPWQFF. The CDR3, as DNA: TGTGCCTGGAGTACCACGGGGGGTCCTTGGCAGTTCTTC.

The table lists this clonotype with many counts. The chain has TRBV14 and TRBJ2-3; D might be TRBD2 (5 bases). The CDR3 has 13 amino acids. The germline CDR1 and CDR2 sequences are SGHDN and FVKESK. V was trimmed by 0 bases and J by 10 bases, leaving 11 bases between them. The DNA of the CDR3 is TGTGCCAGCAGCCAAGATTGGACGGGATCGCAGTATTTT. Its protein product is CASSQDWTGSQYF. Drawing the rest from reference TRBV14 and TRBJ2-3, the complete variable domain is EAGVTQFPSHSVIEKGQTVTLRCDPISGHDNLYWYRRVMGKEIKFLLHFVKESKQDESGMPNNRFLAERTGGTYSTLKVQPAELEDSGVYFCASSQDWTGSQYFGPGTRLTVL.

This clonotype has more than one count but fewer than ten. V and J are TRBV27 and TRBJ1-1; 7 bases agree with TRBD1. This CDR3 has 15 residues. Germline V lookup: CDR1 MNHEY, CDR2 SMNVEV (reference sequence). V shed 4 bases, J shed 6 bases, and the junction held 11 bases outside the gene matches. CDR3 sequence (DNA): TGTGCCAGCAGTTCCTACAGGGGAGTCAAGGCTGAAGCTTTCTTT. Translation: CASSSYRGVKAEAFF.

The table lists this clonotype with a few counts. The V call is TRBV24-1, the J call TRBJ1-1; 9 bases agree with TRBD1. The CDR3 sequence is 15 residues long. V trimming: 2 bases; J trimming: 7 bases; junction bases outside the gene matches: 7. Per germline, CDR1 KGHDR and CDR2 SFDVKD. CDR3 sequence reads: CATSDSNRGLDEAFF. CDR3 coding DNA: TGTGCCACCAGTGATTCGAACAGGGGGCTTGATGAAGCTTTCTTT.

The chain employs TRBV6-2 or TRBV6-3 and TRBJ2-7, with D perhaps matching TRBD1 (6 bases). Germline V gene sequence: CDR1 MNHEY, CDR2 SVGEGT. The CDR3 runs 13 residues. Between the trimmed V and J ends, which lost 5 bases and 4 bases, there was a span of 12 bases. The DNA for the CDR3 is TGTGCCAGCAGTGTAATACAGGGTTACGAGCAGTACGTC. Translated: CASSVIQGYEQYV.

This clonotype was seen a few times. The chain is built from TRBV11-2 and TRBJ2-1; 11 positions match TRBD2. V trimming: 7 bases; J trimming: 9 bases; junction bases outside the gene matches: 8. There are 14 residues in the CDR3. Germline CDR1 is SGHAT and CDR2 is FQNNGV. The CDR3, as DNA: TGTGCCAGCACCAGGCTAGCGGGGGGTGGTGAGCAGTTCTTC. This encodes CASTRLAGGGEQFF. Full variable domain (remainder filled in from reference TRBV11-2 and TRBJ2-1): EAGVAQSPRYKIIEKRQSVAFWCNPISGHATLYWYQQILGQGPKLLIQFQNNGVVDDSQLPKDRFSAERLKGVDSTLKIQPAKLEDSAVYLCASTRLAGGGEQFFGPGTRLTVL.

This clonotype was seen a few times. The V gene is TRBV10-3, the J gene TRBJ2-1, with D unclear. The CDR3 length is 16 residues. The V end lost 0 bases, the J end lost 8 bases, and 17 bases lay between the germline ends. CDR1 is ENHRY, CDR2 SYGVKD, per germline. DNA for the CDR3: TGTGCCATCAGTGAGTCGGGCCAGCCTTTTTCCCATGAGCAGTTCTTC. Encoded protein: CAISESGQPFSHEQFF.

The chain uses TRBV10-3 and TRBJ1-4; 7 nucleotides agree with TRBD1. After removal of 0 bases from V and 8 bases from J, the junction contained 9 bases not matched to a gene. Germline V CDR1 and CDR2: ENHRY, SYGVKD. The CDR3 length is 16 residues. The CDR3 region has the DNA TGTGCCATCAGTGAGTCGAACAGGGGAATCGGCGAAAAACTGTTTTTT. Protein sequence: CAISESNRGIGEKLFF.

V gene TRBV6-5 combines with J gene TRBJ1-2; possible D gene TRBD1, 5 bases. Trimming removed 2 bases at V and 3 bases at J, with 13 bases between. CDR3 length equals 15 residues. Germline V gene data show CDR1 as MNHEY and CDR2 as SVGAGI. CDR3: CASSYAPQGDYGYTF. For the CDR3, the DNA is TGTGCCAGCAGTTACGCCCCCCAGGGCGACTATGGCTACACCTTC.

V is TRBV20-1 and J is TRBJ2-2; 7 nucleotides line up with TRBD1. The CDR3 has 13 amino acids. CDR1 and CDR2 (germline): DFQATT, SNEGSKA (reference sequence). Trimming removed 6 bases from V and 1 base from J; junction bases left unmatched: 2. The CDR3 sequence: CSAGTENTGELFF. The CDR3 coding sequence is TGCAGTGCCGGGACAGAGAACACCGGGGAGCTGTTTTTT.

The chain couples TRBV7-2 to TRBJ2-7; D gene uncertain. The CDR3 spans 13 residues. CDR1 SGHTA and CDR2 FQGNSA come from the germline V gene. The V end was cut by 1 base, the J end by 5 bases, with 9 bases between. The CDR3 loop is CASSLVGVNEQYF. CDR3 sequence (DNA): TGTGCCAGCAGCTTAGTTGGTGTCAACGAGCAGTACTTC. The full variable domain, rest sourced from reference TRBV7-2 and TRBJ2-7, is GAGVSQSPSNKVTEKGKDVELRCDPISGHTALYWYRQSLGQGLEFLIYFQGNSAPDKSGLPSDRFSAERTGGSVSTLTIQRTQQEDSAVYLCASSLVGVNEQYFGPGTRLTVT.